Each of the 7 T cell receptor beta chains below was sequenced from the same sample in a study of T cell responses to AZD1222 COVID-19 vaccine. Using immunoSEQ multiplex PCR, the repertoire was profiled, and TCRdb retains in-frame clones only, with some absent. Of about 150,000 clones in the sample, about 92% were seen once. The sample consisted of peripheral blood, taken 28 days after the second AZD1222 dose. The receptors originated from an adult who received the AZD1222 COVID-19 vaccine.

The gene calls are TRBV2 and TRBJ1-3; perhaps TRBD1 as D (6 bases). The CDR3 runs 14 residues. Germline loops: CDR1 SNHLY, CDR2 FYNNEI. V was shortened by 4 bases and J by 7 bases, with 14 bases between the two germline ends. CDR3: CASSVAAGVNTIYF. In nucleotides, the CDR3 is TGTGCCAGCAGTGTTGCTGCAGGGGTTAACACCATATATTTT.

The chain's CDR3 is CASSVGHPPTGELFF. In DNA, the CDR3 is TGTGCCAGCAGCGTAGGCCACCCACCCACCGGGGAGCTGTTTTTT. This chain connects TRBV9 to TRBJ2-2; D gene ambiguous. This CDR3 has 15 residues. With 0 bases removed from V and 4 bases from J, the gap between germline ends came to 10 bases. Germline V gives CDR1 SGDLS, CDR2 YYNGEE.

The V gene is TRBV28, the J gene TRBJ1-2; D unresolved. This CDR3 region has 14 residues. Germline lookup yields CDR1 MDHEN and CDR2 SYDVKM. Trimming shortened V by 3 bases and J by 4 bases, and 12 bases separated the two germline ends. The chain's CDR3 is CASSLGGSRYGYTF. The CDR3 DNA follows: TGTGCCAGCAGTTTGGGTGGGAGTCGCTATGGCTACACCTTC.

The gene calls are TRBV30 and TRBJ2-7; no reliable D call. The V end lost 0 bases, the J end lost 6 bases, and 15 bases lay between the germline ends. Germline V gene sequence: CDR1 GTSNPN, CDR2 SVGIG (reference sequence). CDR3 length: 14 amino acids. CDR3 bases: TGTGCCTGGAGTGTAGGCGGATCTCTGGTCGAGCAGTACTTC. This encodes CAWSVGGSLVEQYF.

The gene calls are TRBV28 and TRBJ2-2; the D is unclear. The CDR3 has 13 residues. Trimming shortened V by 4 bases and J by 3 bases, and 6 bases separated the two germline ends. Germline assignment: CDR1 MDHEN and CDR2 SYDVKM. The CDR3 loop is CASSSHDTGELFF. The CDR3 DNA is TGTGCCAGCAGTTCACATGACACCGGGGAGCTGTTTTTT.

The rearrangement uses TRBV24-1 and TRBJ1-2; unclear D gene. Germline V gene data show CDR1 as KGHDR and CDR2 as SFDVKD. Trimming shortened V by 10 bases and J by 8 bases, and 7 bases separated the two germline ends. CDR3 length equals 9 residues. This CDR3 is CATTGGYTF. The CDR3 DNA reads as TGTGCCACGACTGGCGGCTACACCTTC.

This chain links TRBV7-2 with TRBJ2-1, with 7 bases matching TRBD2. The CDR3 extends over 12 amino acids. CDR1 and CDR2 (germline): SGHTA, FQGNSA. V dropped 3 bases and J dropped 12; count of bases not matched to a gene: 5. The CDR3 here is CASSLVLARQFF. The CDR3 region has the DNA TGTGCCAGCAGCTTGGTACTAGCGCGGCAGTTCTTC.